These T cell receptor beta chains were read from a single sample in a study of cytomegalovirus exposure and HLA in healthy donors. Assay: immunoSEQ multiplex PCR; the TCRdb copy retains only in-frame clones and omits some. The repertoire holds around 80,000 clones, with over 70% as singletons. Input material: PBMCs. The receptors here all came from a man in his forties in good health and CMV-seropositive. Both conserved end residues are part of each CDR3. A D gene is named only where the DNA matches it firmly. The size of a clone is reported for some rows only, either as once, few or many, or as a class for expanded clones.

D gene	J gene	V gene	clone size	CDR3 DNA	CDR3 protein
-	TRBJ2-7	TRBV27	-	TGTGCCAGCAGTTTAAGGCGGGGGCCGTCCTACGAGCAGTACTTC	CASSLRRGPSYEQYF
-	TRBJ2-5	TRBV6-6	-	TGTGCCAGCAGAAACGGGATGGGCCAAGAGACCCAGTACTTC	CASRNGMGQETQYF
-	TRBJ2-7	TRBV7-2	-	TGTGCCAGCAGCTTAGGGCGGAATCGCGAGCAGTACTTC	CASSLGRNREQYF
-	TRBJ2-3	TRBV6-1	-	TGTGCCAGCAGTGCCGGAGGAGGAGATACGCAGTATTTT	CASSAGGGDTQYF
-	TRBJ2-1	TRBV2	few	TGTGCCAGCGGCAGGTACAATGAGCAGTTCTTC	CASGRYNEQFF
-	TRBJ2-3	TRBV18	-	TGTGCCAGCTCAACCCTAGTCGGAAAAGATACGCAGTATTTT	CASSTLVGKDTQYF
TRBD2	TRBJ2-1	TRBV15	-	TGTGCCACCAGCAGAACCGGACTAGCGGGTGACAATGAGCAGTTCTTC	CATSRTGLAGDNEQFF
-	TRBJ2-7	TRBV6-5	-	TGTGCCAGCAGTTACGAAGGGGACTACGAGCAGTACTTC	CASSYEGDYEQYF
-	TRBJ2-2	TRBV27	-	TGTGCCAGCAGTTTATGGGGGGCGAACACCGGGGAGCTGTTTTTT	CASSLWGANTGELFF
-	TRBJ2-7	TRBV5-6	-	TGTGCCAGCAGCGTCAACTACGAGCAGTACTTC	CASSVNYEQYF
TRBD2	TRBJ2-2	TRBV7-3	-	TGTGCCAGCAGCTTACCAGGAGCGGGAGGGCCCGGGGAGCTGTTTTTT	CASSLPGAGGPGELFF
-	TRBJ1-2	TRBV6-5	-	TGTGCCAGCAGATTATATGGGGCGAATGGCTACACCTTC	CASRLYGANGYTF
-	TRBJ2-7	TRBV4-2	-	TGTGCCAGCAGCCAAGAAGGGGGGGCAACCTACGAGCAGTACTTC	CASSQEGGATYEQYF
TRBD1	TRBJ1-2	TRBV28	-	TGTGCCAGCAGTCTTCGACCGGGACAGGGTTCATATGGCTACACCTTC	CASSLRPGQGSYGYTF
-	TRBJ1-3	TRBV5-4	few	TGTGCCAGCAGCTTGGGTGGGGGCTCGGGGAACACCATATATTTT	CASSLGGGSGNTIYF
TRBD2	TRBJ2-3	TRBV5-1	-	TGCGCCAGCTCCCCGGGAGGAACAGATACGCAGTATTTT	CASSPGGTDTQYF
TRBD1	TRBJ1-1	TRBV19	-	TGTGCCAGTATTCTAGGGACAGCGGGGAACACTGAAGCTTTCTTT	CASILGTAGNTEAFF
-	TRBJ2-1	TRBV11-3	few	TGTGCCAGCAGCTTAGGGGGCTCGGCGGACGGGTTCTACAATGAGCAGTTCTTC	CASSLGGSADGFYNEQFF
-	TRBJ1-4	TRBV7-2	-	TGTGCCAGCAGCCAAACCCGGGGTGGGGAACTGTTTTTT	CASSQTRGGELFF
-	TRBJ1-2	TRBV30	-	TGTGCCTGGTCCGTCTTTGACACATTCCAACTCTACACCTTC	CAWSVFDTFQLYTF
-	TRBJ2-3	TRBV27	-	TGTGCCAGCAGTACTCAGGGTTTTGATACGCAGTATTTT	CASSTQGFDTQYF
TRBD1	TRBJ2-7	TRBV15	-	TGTGCCACCAGCATAAGTTCCGGGACAGGGGGCCTCGAGCAGTACTTC	CATSISSGTGGLEQYF
TRBD1	TRBJ1-5	TRBV29-1	-	TGCAGCGTTTCCGGGACAGGGGCGGATAGCAATCAGCCCCAGCATTTT	CSVSGTGADSNQPQHF
-	TRBJ2-1	TRBV7-9	-	TGTGCCAGCAGGGAGAGCTCCTACAATGAGCAGTTCTTC	CASRESSYNEQFF
-	TRBJ2-3	TRBV7-9	once	TGTGCCAGCAGAGGAGGGGCGGTTATGGGGGACGATCGGAATACGCAGTATTTT	CASRGGAVMGDDRNTQYF
TRBD1	TRBJ2-7	TRBV28	-	TGTGCCAGCAGCCGGGGACAGGATTTGGGCGAGCAGTACTTC	CASSRGQDLGEQYF
TRBD1	TRBJ1-1	TRBV11-2	-	TGTGCCAGCGCCTTCGGGACAGAGAACACTGAAGCTTTCTTT	CASAFGTENTEAFF
-	TRBJ2-6	TRBV19	-	TGTGCCAGTAGTATAGATTCTAGCGCATTTTCCTCTGGGGCCAACGTCCTGACTTTC	CASSIDSSAFSSGANVLTF
-	TRBJ2-7	TRBV9	-	TGTGCCAGCAGCTTAGGGACTGAATCCTACGAGCAGTACTTC	CASSLGTESYEQYF
TRBD1	TRBJ1-6	TRBV5-1	few	TGCGCCAGCAGGGAACAGGGGGCCGATAATTCACCCCTCCACTTT	CASREQGADNSPLHF
TRBD1	TRBJ1-3	TRBV2	few	TGTGCCAGCAGTTCGAGGGGGCCGCCTCCTGGAAACACCATATATTTT	CASSSRGPPPGNTIYF
TRBD2	TRBJ2-1	TRBV19	-	TGTGCCAGTAGTCCCCTCGGGGGAGGGCCCTCCTACAATGAGCAGTTCTTC	CASSPLGGGPSYNEQFF
-	TRBJ2-7	TRBV2	-	TGTGCCAGCAGTGTTGCATTTTCAGGGGCAGGGGAGCAGTACTTC	CASSVAFSGAGEQYF
TRBD2	TRBJ2-7	TRBV5-6	-	TGTGCCAGCAGAGCGGGAGTAACACCTCCCTACGAGCAGTACTTC	CASRAGVTPPYEQYF
-	TRBJ2-7	TRBV19	-	TGTGCCAGTAGTATACAGGGCGGAGCAAGGACCTACGAGCAGTACTTC	CASSIQGGARTYEQYF
TRBD2	TRBJ2-5	TRBV27	-	TGTGCCAGCAGTCCCGGGACTAGAGCCGAGACCCAGTACTTC	CASSPGTRAETQYF
-	TRBJ2-5	TRBV25-1	-	TGTGCCAGCAGTGAAGGGGGGTCTGAGACCCAGTACTTC	CASSEGGSETQYF
-	TRBJ2-5	TRBV15	-	TGTGCCACCAGCAGGGAGGCGGGTCAAGATACCCAGTACTTC	CATSREAGQDTQYF
TRBD2	TRBJ2-5	TRBV7-3	-	TGTGCCAGCAGCCCGGGACTAGCGGGAAGATCAGAGACCCAGTACTTC	CASSPGLAGRSETQYF
-	TRBJ2-2	TRBV9	-	TGTGCCAGCAGCGTCGACTTCACCGGGGAGCTGTTTTTT	CASSVDFTGELFF
-	TRBJ2-2	TRBV18	-	TGTGCCAGCTCACCAAAGGGGCCTAACGGGGAGCTGTTTTTT	CASSPKGPNGELFF
-	TRBJ2-1	TRBV11-2	-	TGTGCCAGCAGCCCCAGAGCGGACAGCTCCTACAATGAGCAGTTCTTC	CASSPRADSSYNEQFF
TRBD1	TRBJ1-4	TRBV28	-	TGTGCCAGCATCCCAGGGGGCGCTAATGAAAAACTGTTTTTT	CASIPGGANEKLFF
TRBD1	TRBJ2-5	TRBV10-3	-	TGTGCCATCAGACCTGGGACAGGGATAGAACAAGAGACCCAGTACTTC	CAIRPGTGIEQETQYF
-	TRBJ2-7	TRBV27	once	TGTGCCAGCAGTGGGGGCTCGAGCTCCTACGAGCAGTACTTC	CASSGGSSSYEQYF
TRBD2	TRBJ2-1	TRBV5-1	-	TGCGCCAGCAGACCTGGGACTAGCGGGAGGTCGTATAACAATGAGCAGTTCTTC	CASRPGTSGRSYNNEQFF
-	TRBJ1-4	TRBV7-2	-	TGTGCCAGCAGCTTATTGGTCGGAGCTAATGAAAAACTGTTTTTT	CASSLLVGANEKLFF